The subject of this entry is one T cell receptor beta chain. The data were obtained in a study of control samples from healthy donors and cancer patients. Data came from immunoSEQ multiplex PCR; TCRdb stores just in-frame clones and leaves some out. The top ten hold approximately 14% of the sample, which has 130,000 or so clones, around 94% seen once. Sequencing was performed on PBMCs. The clonotype was recovered from a man aged 55 to 70 with colorectal cancer.

The CDR3 spells CASSVDRGDYGYTF. For the CDR3, the DNA is TGTGCCAGCAGCGTAGATAGGGGAGACTATGGCTACACCTTC. This chain connects TRBV9 to TRBJ1-2; D might be TRBD1 (5 bases). The CDR3 is 14 amino acids. The V end was cut by 0 bases, the J end by 3 bases, with 9 bases between. The V gene's germline CDR1 is SGDLS and CDR2 YYNGEE.